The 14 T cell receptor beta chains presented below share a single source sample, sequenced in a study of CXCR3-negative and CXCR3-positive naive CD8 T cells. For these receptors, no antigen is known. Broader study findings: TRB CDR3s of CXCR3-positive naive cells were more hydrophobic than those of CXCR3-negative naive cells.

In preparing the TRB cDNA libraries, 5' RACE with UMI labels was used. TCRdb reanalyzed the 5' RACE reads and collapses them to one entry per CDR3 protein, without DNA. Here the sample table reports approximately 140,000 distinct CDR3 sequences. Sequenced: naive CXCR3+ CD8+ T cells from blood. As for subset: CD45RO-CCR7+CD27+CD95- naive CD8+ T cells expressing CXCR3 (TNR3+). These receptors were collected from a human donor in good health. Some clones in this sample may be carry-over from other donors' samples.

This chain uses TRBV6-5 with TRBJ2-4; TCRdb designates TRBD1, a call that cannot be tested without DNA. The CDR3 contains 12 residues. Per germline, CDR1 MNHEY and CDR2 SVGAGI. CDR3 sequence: CPSSAIGQIQYF.

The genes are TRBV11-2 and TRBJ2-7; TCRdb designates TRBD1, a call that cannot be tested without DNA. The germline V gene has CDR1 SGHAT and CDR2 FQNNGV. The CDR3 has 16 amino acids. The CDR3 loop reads CASSLVGQGSVEEQYF.

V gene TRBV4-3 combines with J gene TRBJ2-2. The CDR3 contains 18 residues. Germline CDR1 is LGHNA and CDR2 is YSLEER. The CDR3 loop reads CASSQGSVLMLGTGELFF.

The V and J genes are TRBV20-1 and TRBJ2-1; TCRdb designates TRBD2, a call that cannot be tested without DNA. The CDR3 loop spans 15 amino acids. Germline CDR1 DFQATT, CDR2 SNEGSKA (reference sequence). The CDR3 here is CSAREGLAVYNEQFF.

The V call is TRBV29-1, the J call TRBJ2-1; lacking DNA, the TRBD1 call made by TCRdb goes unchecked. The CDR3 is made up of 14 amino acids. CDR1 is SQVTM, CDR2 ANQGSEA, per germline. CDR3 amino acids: CSVRDSSMYNEQFF.

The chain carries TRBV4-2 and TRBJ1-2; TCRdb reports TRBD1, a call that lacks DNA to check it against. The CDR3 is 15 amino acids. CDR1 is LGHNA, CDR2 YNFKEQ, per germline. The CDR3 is CASSQEVAGFDGYTF.

CDR3 loop: CSARDGDPWSNQPQHF. This chain uses TRBV20-1 with TRBJ1-5; TCRdb picks TRBD1, but there is no DNA to check that call. The CDR3 totals 16 residues. Germline V CDR1 and CDR2: DFQATT, SNEGSKA (reference sequence).

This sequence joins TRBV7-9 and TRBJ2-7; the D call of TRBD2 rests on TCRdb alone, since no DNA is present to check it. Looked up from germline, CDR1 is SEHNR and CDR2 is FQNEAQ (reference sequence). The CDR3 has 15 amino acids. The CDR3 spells CASSGSGTSSYEQYF.

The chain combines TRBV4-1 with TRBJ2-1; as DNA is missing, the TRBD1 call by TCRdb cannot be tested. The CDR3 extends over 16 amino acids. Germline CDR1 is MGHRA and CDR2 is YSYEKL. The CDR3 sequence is CASSQAGLASYNEQFF.

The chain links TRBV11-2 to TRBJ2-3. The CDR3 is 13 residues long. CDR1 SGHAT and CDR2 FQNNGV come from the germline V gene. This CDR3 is CASSLVLTDTQYF.

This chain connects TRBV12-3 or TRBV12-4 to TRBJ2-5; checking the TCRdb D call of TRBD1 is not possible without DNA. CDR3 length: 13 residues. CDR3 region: CASSFQQVAAQYF.

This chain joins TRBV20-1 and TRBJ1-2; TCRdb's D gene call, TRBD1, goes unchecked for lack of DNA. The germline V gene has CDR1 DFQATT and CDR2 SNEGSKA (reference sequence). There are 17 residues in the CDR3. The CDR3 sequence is CSARDGWTTVANYGYTF.

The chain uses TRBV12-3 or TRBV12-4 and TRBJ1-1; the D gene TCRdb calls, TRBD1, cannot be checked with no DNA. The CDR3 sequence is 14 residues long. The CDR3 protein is CASSPTGLHTEAFF.

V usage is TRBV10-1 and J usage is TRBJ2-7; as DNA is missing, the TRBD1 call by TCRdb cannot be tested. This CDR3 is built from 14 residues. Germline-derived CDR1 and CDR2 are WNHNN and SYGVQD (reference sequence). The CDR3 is CASREDRDLGEQYF.